A single sample is the source of the 9 T cell receptor beta chains below, sequenced in a study of T cell repertoires and HLA-DP antigens. Sequenced by immunoSEQ multiplex PCR; TCRdb stores in-frame clones only, minus some. The table has nearly 2,500 clones, 70% to 75% seen once. After around 15 days, CD4+ cells were restimulated 20 to 30 h with the same allogeneic DPB1. Cells were stimulated with HeLa cells transduced with HLA-DPA1/DPB1, HLA-DM, invariant chain and CD80. The sequenced sample consisted of CD137- CD4+ T cells from cultured PBMCs. The receptors come from a man aged 55 to 69 in good health and CMV-seronegative.

The chain has TRBV2 and TRBJ1-2; 9 nucleotides line up with TRBD1. The germline gives CDR1 SNHLY, CDR2 FYNNEI. Trimming cost V 7 bases and J 3 bases; bases outside gene matches: 3. The CDR3 runs 13 residues. In nucleotides, the CDR3 is TGTGCCAGCACCCGGACAGGGGACTATGGCTACACCTTC. This codes for CASTRTGDYGYTF.

V and J are TRBV7-9 and TRBJ1-1; D gene uncertain. The germline CDR1 and CDR2 sequences are SEHNR and FQNEAQ (reference sequence). Trimming removed 5 bases from V and 1 base from J, with 5 bases in between. The CDR3 is 12 residues long. CDR3 in DNA: TGTGCCAGCAGCGACAAGAACACTGAAGCTTTCTTT. Its protein is CASSDKNTEAFF.

This clone was seen only once. The rearrangement links TRBV7-6 to TRBJ2-5; D unresolved. The CDR3 contains 14 residues. CDR1 and CDR2 from the germline V gene are SGHVS and FNYEAQ. The V end lost 1 base, the J end lost 4 bases, and 10 bases lay between the germline ends. The CDR3 coding sequence is TGTGCCAGCAGCTTAGATCTGGGCCGAGAGACCCAGTACTTC. As protein: CASSLDLGRETQYF. Together with reference TRBV7-6 and TRBJ2-5, the CDR3 gives the full variable domain: GAGVSQSPRYKVTKRGQDVALRCDPISGHVSLYWYRQALGQGPEFLTYFNYEAQQDKSGLPNDRFSAERPEGSISTLTIQRTEQRDSAMYRCASSLDLGRETQYFGPGTRLLVL.

The gene calls are TRBV13 and TRBJ1-6; tentative D call: TRBD1 (5 bases). Germline CDR1 reads PRHDT; CDR2 reads FYEKMQ (reference sequence). The CDR3 contains 15 residues. Deletions cut 5 bases from V and 9 bases from J, with 17 bases between. CDR3 residues: CASSMRSSRVSPLHF. CDR3 nucleotide sequence: TGTGCCAGCAGCATGAGGAGTTCCAGGGTTTCACCCCTCCACTTT.

Relative to its sample, this clone is medium-sized. The V call is TRBV5-6, the J call TRBJ2-1; 7 bases are a match to TRBD2. The CDR3 sequence is 14 residues long. The J segment lost 4 bases and the V segment lost 4 bases, leaving 5 bases of the junction unmatched. Germline assignment: CDR1 SGHDT and CDR2 YYEEEE. CDR3 in DNA: TGTGCCAGCAGCGAGAGCGGGGCGTACAATGAGCAGTTCTTC. Translating it yields CASSESGAYNEQFF.

This clone was counted only a few times. V gene TRBV18 combines with J gene TRBJ1-6, with D perhaps matching TRBD1 (5 bases). Looked up from germline, CDR1 is KGHSH and CDR2 is LQKENI. The CDR3 totals 14 residues. The V and J ends lost 4 bases and 8 bases respectively, with 12 bases between them. CDR3 in amino acids: CASSRTWGDSPLHF. CDR3 nucleotide sequence: TGTGCCAGCTCACGGACGTGGGGCGATTCACCCCTCCACTTT.

V usage is TRBV7-2 and J usage is TRBJ2-7, with 8 bases that match TRBD2. The germline CDR1 and CDR2 sequences are SGHTA and FQGNSA. The CDR3 totals 17 residues. The J segment lost 0 bases and the V segment lost 5 bases, leaving 12 bases of the junction unmatched. In nucleotides, the CDR3 is TGTGCCAGCAGCCCCGGGGGGGGCGTTATTAGCTCCTACGAGCAGTACGTC. It is translated as CASSPGGGVISSYEQYV.

This CDR3 reads CASSMTETQYF. The DNA of the CDR3 is TGTGCCAGCAGTATGACAGAGACCCAGTACTTC. The chain has TRBV11-1 and TRBJ2-5, with unresolved D. CDR3 length: 11 amino acids. V was clipped by 6 bases and J by 4 bases, with 6 bases between them. Germline CDR1 and CDR2: SGHAT and FQDESV (reference sequence).

A few counts support this clone. This chain links TRBV2 with TRBJ1-3; unclear D gene. The CDR3 is made up of 14 amino acids. CDR1 SNHLY and CDR2 FYNNEI come from the germline V gene. The V end was cut by 5 bases, the J end by 4 bases, with 12 bases between. In DNA form, the CDR3 reads TGTGCCAGCAGTCCATCCCGTCGGGGAAACACCATATATTTT. This translates into CASSPSRRGNTIYF.